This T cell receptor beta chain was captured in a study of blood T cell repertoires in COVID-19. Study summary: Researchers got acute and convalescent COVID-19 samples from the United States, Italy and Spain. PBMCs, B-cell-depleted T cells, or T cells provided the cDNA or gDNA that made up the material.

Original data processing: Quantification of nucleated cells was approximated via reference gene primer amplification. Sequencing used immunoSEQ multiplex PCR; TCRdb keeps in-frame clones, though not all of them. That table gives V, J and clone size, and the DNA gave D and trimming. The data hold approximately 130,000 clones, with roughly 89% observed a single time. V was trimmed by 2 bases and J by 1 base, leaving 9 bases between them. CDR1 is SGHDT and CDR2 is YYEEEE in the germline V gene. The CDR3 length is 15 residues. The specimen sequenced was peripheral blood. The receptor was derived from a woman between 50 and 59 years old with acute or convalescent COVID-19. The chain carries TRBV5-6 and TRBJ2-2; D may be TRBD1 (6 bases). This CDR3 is CASSFMTGNTGELFF. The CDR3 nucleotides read TGTGCCAGCAGCTTTATGACAGGGAACACCGGGGAGCTGTTTTTT.